This T cell receptor beta chain was sequenced for a study of blood T cell repertoires in COVID-19. Across the study: Acute-phase and convalescent COVID-19 samples originated in the United States, Italy and Spain. PBMCs, B-cell-depleted T cells, or T cells provided the cDNA or gDNA that made up the material.

As handled by the study authors: Estimation of nucleated cell counts relied on the amplification of reference gene primers. Sequencing was performed with immunoSEQ multiplex PCR; in TCRdb, only in-frame clones are kept and a portion is missing. D and trimming were read from the DNA, whereas the V and J calls and clone size are those reported in that table. This sample has 260,000 or so clones, with around four fifths found just once. The CDR3 has 18 residues. V shed 1 base, J shed 4 bases, and the junction held 12 bases outside the gene matches. Germline CDR1 is SGHDT and CDR2 is YYEEEE. The TCR comes from a man aged 80 or over with acute or convalescent COVID-19. This chain links TRBV5-6 with TRBJ2-5; 11 bases line up with TRBD2. Sequenced material: peripheral blood. The DNA of the CDR3 is TGTGCCAGCAGCTTGAGAGCGATAGCGGGAGGGCCGGGAGAGACCCAGTACTTC. It specifies CASSLRAIAGGPGETQYF.